The TCR beta chain described here comes from a study of CD8+ T cells in alopecia areata. As for treatment: oral pan-JAK inhibitor, 5-10 mg twice daily. Following RNA extraction, reverse transcription yielded cDNA that acted as the sequencing template. TCRdb keeps only in-frame clones here, not all; method: immunoSEQ multiplex PCR. There are over 150,000 clones in the sample; 50% to 60% occur only once, and 0.65% to 0.7% lies in the top ten. J gave up 4 bases and V 6 bases, and 2 bases lay outside the gene matches. The CDR3 has 14 amino acids. Germline V gene data show CDR1 as ENHRY and CDR2 as SYGVKD. This clone turned up a few times.

This chain connects TRBV10-3 to TRBJ1-4, with 10 bases that match TRBD1. Material: CD4+ T cells sorted from blood, obtained at week 4, from a patient treated with tofacitinib. This TCR was sampled from a human donor with alopecia areata. CDR3 nucleotides: TGTGCCATCAGGGGGGACAGGGGTAATGAAAAACTGTTTTTT. This gives the protein CAIRGDRGNEKLFF.